This T cell receptor beta chain was recovered during a study of early T cells in non-severe SARS-CoV-2 infection. This clonotype came up a few times. Looked up from germline, CDR1 is MDHEN and CDR2 is SYDVKM. V was cut by 5 bases and J by 2 bases, with 16 bases left in between. This CDR3 spans 15 amino acids. TCRdb reprocessed the 5' RACE reads via MiXCR and lists one record per CDR3 protein. Of some 66,000 distinct CDR3 sequences in the sample, approximately 13% were seen once. The source is an adult who was a healthcare worker with PCR-confirmed SARS-CoV-2 infection or an uninfected control (not recorded which). Specimen: whole blood. V gene TRBV28 combines with J gene TRBJ2-7, with D perhaps matching TRBD1 (6 bases). As DNA, the CDR3 is TGTGCCAGCAGTCCGACCGAGACAGGTGCCTACGAGCAGTACTTC. Translating gives CASSPTETGAYEQYF.